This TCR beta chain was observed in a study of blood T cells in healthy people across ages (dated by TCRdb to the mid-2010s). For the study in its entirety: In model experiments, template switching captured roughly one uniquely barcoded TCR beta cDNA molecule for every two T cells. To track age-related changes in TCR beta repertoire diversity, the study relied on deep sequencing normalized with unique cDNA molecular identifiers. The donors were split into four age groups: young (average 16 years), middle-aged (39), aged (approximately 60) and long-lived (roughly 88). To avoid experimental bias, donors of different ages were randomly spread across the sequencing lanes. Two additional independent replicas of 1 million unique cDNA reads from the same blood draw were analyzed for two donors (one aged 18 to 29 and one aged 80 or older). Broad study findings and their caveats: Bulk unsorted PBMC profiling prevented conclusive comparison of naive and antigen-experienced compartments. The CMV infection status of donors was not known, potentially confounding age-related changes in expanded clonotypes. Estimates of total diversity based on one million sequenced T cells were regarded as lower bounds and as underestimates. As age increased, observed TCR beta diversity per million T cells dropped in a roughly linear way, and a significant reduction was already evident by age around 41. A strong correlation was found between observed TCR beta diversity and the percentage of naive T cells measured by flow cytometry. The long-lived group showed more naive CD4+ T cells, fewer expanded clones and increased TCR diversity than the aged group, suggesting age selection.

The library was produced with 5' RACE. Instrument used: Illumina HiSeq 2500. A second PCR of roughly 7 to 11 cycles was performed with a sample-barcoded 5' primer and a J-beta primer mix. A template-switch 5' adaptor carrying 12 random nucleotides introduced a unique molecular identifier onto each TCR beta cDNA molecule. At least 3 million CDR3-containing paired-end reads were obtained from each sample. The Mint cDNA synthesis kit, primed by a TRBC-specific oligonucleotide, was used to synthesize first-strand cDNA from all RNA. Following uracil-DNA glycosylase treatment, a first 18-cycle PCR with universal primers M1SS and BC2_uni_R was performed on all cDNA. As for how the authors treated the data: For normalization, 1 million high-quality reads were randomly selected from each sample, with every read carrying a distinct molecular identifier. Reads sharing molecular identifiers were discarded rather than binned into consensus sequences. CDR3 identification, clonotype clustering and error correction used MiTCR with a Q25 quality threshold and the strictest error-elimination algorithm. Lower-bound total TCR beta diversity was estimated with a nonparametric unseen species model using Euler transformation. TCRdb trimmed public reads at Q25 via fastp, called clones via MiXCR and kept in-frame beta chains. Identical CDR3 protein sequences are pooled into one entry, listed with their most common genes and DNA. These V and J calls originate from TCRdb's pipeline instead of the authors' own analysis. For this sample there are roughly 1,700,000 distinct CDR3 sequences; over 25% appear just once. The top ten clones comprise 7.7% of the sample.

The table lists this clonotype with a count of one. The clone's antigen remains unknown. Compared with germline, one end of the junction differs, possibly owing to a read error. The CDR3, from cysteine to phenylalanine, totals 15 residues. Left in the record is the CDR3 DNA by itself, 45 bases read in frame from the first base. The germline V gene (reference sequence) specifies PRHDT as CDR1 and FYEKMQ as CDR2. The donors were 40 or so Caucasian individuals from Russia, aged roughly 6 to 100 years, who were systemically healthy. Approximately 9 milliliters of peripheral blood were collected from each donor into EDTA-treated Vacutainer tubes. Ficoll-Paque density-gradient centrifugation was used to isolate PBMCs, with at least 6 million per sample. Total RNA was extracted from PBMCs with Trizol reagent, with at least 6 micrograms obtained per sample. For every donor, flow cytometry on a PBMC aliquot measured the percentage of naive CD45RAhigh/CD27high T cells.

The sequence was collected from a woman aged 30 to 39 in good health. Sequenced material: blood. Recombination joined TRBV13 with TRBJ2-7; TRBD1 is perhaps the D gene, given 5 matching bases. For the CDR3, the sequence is CVSSTGALSSYEQYF. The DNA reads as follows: TGTGTCAGCAGCACTGGGGCGCTAAGCTCCTACGAGCAGTACTTC.